This T cell receptor (beta chain) was recorded in a study of T cells in Graves' hyperthyroidism and ophthalmopathy. The PBMCs were sourced from fresh peripheral blood (about 9.7 ml). The CDR3 regions of TCR beta were amplified from RNA transcripts. Carried out on the TCR CDR3, a first-round RT-PCR used the HTBI primer set. TCRdb used MiXCR to reprocess the multiplex PCR reads, holding one entry per CDR3 protein. The sample has hundreds of thousands of distinct CDR3 sequences, about 15% seen once. This clonotype was detected ten times or more. The germline V gene has CDR1 SGHTA and CDR2 FQGTGA. V lost 5 bases, J lost 4 bases, and 3 bases stayed unmatched. The CDR3 is 13 amino acids.

This receptor was taken from a young man with Graves' ophthalmopathy. This sequence joins TRBV7-3 and TRBJ1-1; 8 bases agree with TRBD1. The sequencing sample was made of blood. CDR3 protein: CASSADRGTEAFF. The CDR3 DNA reads TGTGCCAGCAGCGCTGACAGGGGCACTGAAGCTTTCTTT.